Following are 27 T cell receptor beta chains from one sample sequenced in a study of blood T cell repertoires in COVID-19. Sequenced by immunoSEQ multiplex PCR; TCRdb stores in-frame clones only, minus some. Of 250,000 to 300,000 clones detected, about 90% appear once; the ten largest clones hold 2.9%. Input material: PBMCs or T cells enriched from blood (not recorded which). The receptors stem from a woman between 50 and 59 years old who had been exposed to COVID-19.

The chain has TRBV3-1 (or the pseudogene TRBV3-2) and TRBJ2-3, with 14 bases aligning to TRBD2. There are 14 residues in the CDR3. J lost 9 bases, V lost 5 bases, and 4 bases had no gene match. CDR1 is LGHDT, CDR2 YNNKEL, per germline (reference sequence). CDR3 protein: CASSSTSGGATQYF. The CDR3 nucleotides are TGTGCCAGCAGCTCGACTAGCGGGGGGGCGACGCAGTATTTT.

The chain recombines TRBV27 with TRBJ2-5; tentatively, D is TRBD2 (6 bases). The germline V gene has CDR1 MNHEY and CDR2 SMNVEV (reference sequence). V dropped 4 bases and J dropped 2 bases, with 14 bases sitting between them. The CDR3 has 15 amino acids. CDR3 residues: CASSSGGVGQETQYF. The CDR3, as DNA: TGTGCCAGCAGTTCAGGCGGGGTGGGACAAGAGACCCAGTACTTC.

The chain joins TRBV18 to TRBJ2-5, with 11 positions matching TRBD2. This CDR3 is 16 amino acids long. In germline, CDR1 is KGHSH, CDR2 LQKENI. With V trimmed by 2 bases and J by 2 bases, 4 bases remained unmatched. The CDR3 loop is CASSPGLAGGQETQYF. As DNA, the CDR3 is TGTGCCAGCTCACCAGGGCTAGCGGGGGGACAAGAGACCCAGTACTTC.

The chain recombines TRBV28 with TRBJ1-1; D is unresolved. The CDR3 is made up of 15 amino acids. V lost 4 bases to trimming and J lost 0 bases, with 12 bases between them. Germline-derived CDR1 and CDR2 are MDHEN and SYDVKM. The CDR3 spells CASSYGFSMNTEAFF. The CDR3 DNA follows: TGTGCCAGCAGTTACGGTTTTTCCATGAACACTGAAGCTTTCTTT.

The chain links TRBV9 to TRBJ1-3; 10 bases align to TRBD1. Germline V gene lookup returns CDR1 SGDLS and CDR2 YYNGEE. V gave up 4 bases and J gave up 0 bases; unmatched junction bases: 4. This CDR3 contains 16 residues. The chain's CDR3 is CASSPGQGGSGNTIYF. CDR3 in DNA: TGTGCCAGCAGCCCAGGACAGGGGGGCTCTGGAAACACCATATATTTT.

V gene TRBV5-1 combines with J gene TRBJ2-7, with 7 bases matching TRBD2. Germline V gene sequence: CDR1 SGHRS, CDR2 YFSETQ. The V gene end was trimmed by 0 bases and the J gene end by 4 bases; junction bases not matched to a gene: 10. The CDR3 loop spans 16 amino acids. This chain's CDR3 is CASSLGVVAGVYEQYF. In nucleotides, the CDR3 is TGCGCCAGCAGCTTGGGGGTGGTAGCGGGCGTTTACGAGCAGTACTTC.

There are a few counts of this clone. The chain uses TRBV28 and TRBJ1-2, with TRBD1 matching 8 bases. The CDR3 totals 16 residues. V lost 6 bases, J lost 4 bases, and 13 bases stayed unmatched. From germline, CDR1 is MDHEN and CDR2 SYDVKM. The CDR3 DNA follows: TGTGCCAGCAGCGTTCGACAGGGGATGTCAGTCTATGGCTACACCTTC. Its protein product is CASSVRQGMSVYGYTF.

The chain links TRBV5-8 to TRBJ1-5, with unresolved D. This CDR3 region has 12 residues. The germline gives CDR1 SGHTS, CDR2 YDEGEE. The V and J ends lost 6 bases and 6 bases respectively, with 10 bases between them. The CDR3 nucleotides are TGTGCCAGCAAACCTGCGATTCAGCCCCAGCATTTT. The encoded protein is CASKPAIQPQHF.

The J gene is TRBJ2-1, the V gene TRBV14; the D gene is possibly TRBD1 (6 bases). This CDR3 is built from 17 residues. Germline lookup yields CDR1 SGHDN and CDR2 FVKESK. V was clipped by 3 bases and J by 1 base, with 16 bases between them. The CDR3 sequence: CASSHGAGTLSYNEQFF. The DNA of the CDR3 is TGTGCCAGCAGCCATGGAGCCGGGACATTATCCTACAATGAGCAGTTCTTC.

This clone was seen only once. As DNA, the CDR3 is TGTGCCAGCAGCTTAGACAGGGTTGGTGGCTACACCTTC. Translated: CASSLDRVGGYTF. V is TRBV7-8 and J is TRBJ1-2; D perhaps matches TRBD1 (6 bases). This CDR3 is 13 amino acids long. From germline, CDR1 is SGHVS and CDR2 FQNEAQ. The germline V and J ends were trimmed by 1 base and 7 bases, with 10 bases remaining between them.

Details on this clone: The same CDR3 can be traced to other DNA sequences in this sample. This chain connects TRBV12-3 or TRBV12-4 to TRBJ1-1; D unclear. This CDR3 is built from 13 residues. Deletions cut 2 bases from V and 0 bases from J, with 4 bases between. CDR3 amino acids: CASSLLLNTEAFF. DNA of the CDR3: TGTGCCAGCAGTTTACTGTTGAACACTGAAGCTTTCTTT.

V usage is TRBV5-1 and J usage is TRBJ2-4; the match to TRBD2 covers 11 bases. The V segment lost 3 bases and the J segment 2 bases; nucleotides outside the gene matches: 4. The CDR3 covers 16 residues. The V gene's germline CDR1 is SGHRS and CDR2 YFSETQ. In DNA form, the CDR3 reads TGCGCCAGCAGCTATGCTAGCGGGGGGACCAAAAACATTCAGTACTTC. Translation: CASSYASGGTKNIQYF.

The J gene is TRBJ2-1, the V gene TRBV19; no clear D gene. The germline V gene has CDR1 LNHDA and CDR2 SQIVND (reference sequence). CDR3 length: 15 residues. Trimming removed 3 bases at V and 4 bases at J, with 13 bases between. Written as DNA, the CDR3 is TGTGCCAGTAGTATGTCAAGACACATTTACAATGAGCAGTTCTTC. Its protein product is CASSMSRHIYNEQFF. The variable domain in full, completed from reference TRBV19 and TRBJ2-1, reads DGGITQSPKYLFRKEGQNVTLSCEQNLNHDAMYWYRQDPGQGLRLIYYSQIVNDFQKGDIAEGYSVSREKKESFPLTVTSAQKNPTAFYLCASSMSRHIYNEQFFGPGTRLTVL.

The chain has TRBV19 and TRBJ2-1, with D possibly matching TRBD1 (5 bases). V was cut by 6 bases and J by 4 bases, with 10 bases left in between. CDR1 and CDR2 from the germline V gene are LNHDA and SQIVND (reference sequence). The CDR3 totals 13 residues. In DNA form, the CDR3 reads TGTGCCAGTAGGGGGCCCGATTACAATGAGCAGTTCTTC. This codes for CASRGPDYNEQFF.

This chain links TRBV6-1 with TRBJ1-2; possible D gene TRBD1, 6 bases. This CDR3 has 15 amino acids. V gave up 2 bases and J gave up 0 bases, with 10 bases separating them. Germline CDR1 and CDR2: MNHNS and SASEGT. Written as DNA, the CDR3 is TGTGCCAGCAGTGAACCCGGACAGCCTAACTATGGCTACACCTTC. It specifies CASSEPGQPNYGYTF.

V gene TRBV28 combines with J gene TRBJ1-3; tentatively, D is TRBD1 (6 bases). The CDR3 extends over 15 amino acids. V lost 8 bases to trimming and J lost 4 bases, with 18 bases between them. In germline, CDR1 is MDHEN, CDR2 SYDVKM. The CDR3 DNA reads TGTGCCAGCGCTACGACAGGTGTCTCAGGAAACACCATATATTTT. It codes for CASATTGVSGNTIYF.

This chain joins TRBV10-3 and TRBJ2-5; the D gene is possibly TRBD2 (6 bases). This CDR3 has 17 residues. V lost 2 bases to trimming and J lost 1 base, with 17 bases between them. Germline V gene data show CDR1 as ENHRY and CDR2 as SYGVKD. The CDR3, as DNA: TGTGCCATCAGTGAGCCCCGTACCGGGAGCCTCCAAGAGACCCAGTACTTC. This gives the protein CAISEPRTGSLQETQYF.

This chain joins TRBV4-1 and TRBJ2-3, with D maybe TRBD1 (5 bases). The germline V and J ends were trimmed by 1 base and 2 bases, with 10 bases remaining between them. The germline V gene has CDR1 MGHRA and CDR2 YSYEKL. CDR3 size: 15 residues. This chain's CDR3 is CASSQAGHTTDTQYF. The CDR3 bases are TGCGCCAGCAGCCAAGCCGGACATACCACAGATACGCAGTATTTT.

This rearrangement joins TRBV6-5 to TRBJ1-6, with a weak D call TRBD1 (5 bases). The V end lost 7 bases, the J end lost 2 bases, and 12 bases lay between the germline ends. CDR1 MNHEY and CDR2 SVGAGI come from the germline V gene. The CDR3 is 15 residues long. The CDR3 loop reads CASNWGRAYNSPLHF. The CDR3 coding sequence is TGTGCCAGCAACTGGGGCAGGGCCTATAATTCACCCCTCCACTTT.

The gene calls are TRBV7-9 and TRBJ2-7, with D perhaps TRBD1 (6 bases). V was trimmed by 3 bases and J by 1 base, leaving 7 bases between them. This CDR3 is 13 amino acids long. Germline V gene lookup returns CDR1 SEHNR and CDR2 FQNEAQ (reference sequence). DNA of the CDR3: TGTGCCAGCAGCTTTACAGGGTCCTACGAGCAGTACTTC. Protein product: CASSFTGSYEQYF.

The chain couples TRBV14 to TRBJ2-7; 8 bases are shared with TRBD1. With 1 base clipped from V and 6 bases from J, the junction kept 11 bases outside the gene matches. Germline values: CDR1 SGHDN, CDR2 FVKESK. CDR3 length: 16 amino acids. The chain's CDR3 is CASSQVFLRTGREQYF. The CDR3 DNA is TGTGCCAGCAGCCAAGTCTTCTTGAGGACAGGGCGCGAGCAGTACTTC.

The rearrangement uses TRBV9 and TRBJ2-7, with D maybe TRBD2 (6 bases). CDR1 is SGDLS, CDR2 YYNGEE, per germline. V lost 1 base to trimming and J lost 7 bases, with 15 bases between them. The CDR3 is 14 amino acids. CDR3 amino acids: CASSVRPDGGEQYF. In nucleotides, the CDR3 is TGTGCCAGCAGCGTACGGCCCGACGGGGGTGAGCAGTACTTC.

The chain is built from TRBV4-1 and TRBJ2-1; a possible D gene is TRBD2 (6 bases). Germline V lookup: CDR1 MGHRA, CDR2 YSYEKL. This CDR3 spans 14 amino acids. Trimming stripped 1 base from V and 10 bases from J, with 14 bases between. The CDR3 spells CASSQALLASEQFF. For the CDR3, the DNA is TGCGCCAGCAGCCAAGCACTACTAGCATCCGAGCAGTTCTTC.

This chain uses TRBV3-1 (or the pseudogene TRBV3-2) with TRBJ2-2; perhaps TRBD1 as D (6 bases). CDR1 and CDR2 (germline): LGHDT, YNNKEL (reference sequence). Trimming cost V 4 bases and J 2 bases, with 14 bases left between them. The CDR3 runs to 16 residues. CDR3: CASSRGLDSNTGELFF. DNA for the CDR3: TGTGCCAGCAGCCGCGGCTTGGACAGCAACACCGGGGAGCTGTTTTTT.

The chain employs TRBV10-2 and TRBJ1-6, with 9 positions matching TRBD1. Losses at the gene ends were 5 bases for V and 5 bases for J; bases not matched to a gene: 10. This CDR3 is built from 17 residues. Germline CDR1 and CDR2: WSHSY and SAAADI. The CDR3 protein is CASSSVTGGPNNSPLHF. CDR3 bases: TGCGCCAGCAGTTCAGTTACAGGGGGCCCGAATAATTCACCCCTCCACTTT.

The chain joins TRBV5-4 to TRBJ1-2; D unresolved. The length of the CDR3 is 12 residues. V lost 4 bases and J lost 8, with 12 bases in between. Germline V gives CDR1 SGHNT, CDR2 YYREEE (reference sequence). CDR3: CASSPEGQGYTF. CDR3 DNA sequence: TGTGCCAGCAGCCCGGAGGGCCAGGGCTACACCTTC.

This chain links TRBV27 with TRBJ1-2; the D is unclear. The CDR3 sequence is 13 residues long. Trimming shortened V by 3 bases and J by 7 bases, and 12 bases separated the two germline ends. CDR1 and CDR2 from the germline V gene are MNHEY and SMNVEV (reference sequence). CDR3 in amino acids: CASSFGPGSGYTF. The CDR3 DNA follows: TGTGCCAGCAGTTTTGGGCCCGGGAGTGGCTACACCTTC.